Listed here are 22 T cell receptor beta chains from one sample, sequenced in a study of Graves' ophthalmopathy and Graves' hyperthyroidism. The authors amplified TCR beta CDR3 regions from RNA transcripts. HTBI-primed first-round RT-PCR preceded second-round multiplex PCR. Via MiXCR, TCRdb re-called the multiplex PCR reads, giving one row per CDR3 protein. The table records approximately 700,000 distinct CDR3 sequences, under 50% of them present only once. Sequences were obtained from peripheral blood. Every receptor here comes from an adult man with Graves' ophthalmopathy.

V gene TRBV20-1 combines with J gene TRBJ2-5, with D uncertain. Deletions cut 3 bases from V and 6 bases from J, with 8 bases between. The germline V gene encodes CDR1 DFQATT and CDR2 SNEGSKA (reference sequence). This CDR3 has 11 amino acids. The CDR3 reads CSASIGKTQYF. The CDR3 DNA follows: TGCAGTGCTAGTATAGGAAAGACCCAGTACTTC.

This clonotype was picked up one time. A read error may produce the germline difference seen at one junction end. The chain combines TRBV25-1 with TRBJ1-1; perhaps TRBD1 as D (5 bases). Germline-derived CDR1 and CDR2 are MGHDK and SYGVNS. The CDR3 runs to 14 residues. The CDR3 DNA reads TGTGCCAGCAGTTTATATGGGGCCGGCACTGGAGCTTTCTTT. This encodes CASSLYGAGTGAFF.

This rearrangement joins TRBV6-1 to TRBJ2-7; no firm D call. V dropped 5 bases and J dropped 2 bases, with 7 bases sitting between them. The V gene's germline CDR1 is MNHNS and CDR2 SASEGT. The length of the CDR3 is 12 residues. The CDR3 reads CASSFDPYEQYF. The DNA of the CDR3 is TGTGCCAGCAGTTTTGACCCCTACGAGCAGTACTTC.

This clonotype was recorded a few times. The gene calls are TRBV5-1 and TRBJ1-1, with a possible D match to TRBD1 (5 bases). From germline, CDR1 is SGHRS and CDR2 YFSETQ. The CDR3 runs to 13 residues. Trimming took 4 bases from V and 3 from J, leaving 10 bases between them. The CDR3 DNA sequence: TGCGCCAGCAGCGTCGGGGACCACACTGAAGCTTTCTTT. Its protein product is CASSVGDHTEAFF.

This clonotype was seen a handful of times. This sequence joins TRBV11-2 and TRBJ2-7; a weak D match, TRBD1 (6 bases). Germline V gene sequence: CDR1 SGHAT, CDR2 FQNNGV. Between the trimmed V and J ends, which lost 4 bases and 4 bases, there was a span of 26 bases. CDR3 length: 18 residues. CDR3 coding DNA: TGTGCCAGCAGCTGGGAGAAACGGGACACCCCCAGGAGGTACGAGCAGTACTTC. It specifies CASSWEKRDTPRRYEQYF.

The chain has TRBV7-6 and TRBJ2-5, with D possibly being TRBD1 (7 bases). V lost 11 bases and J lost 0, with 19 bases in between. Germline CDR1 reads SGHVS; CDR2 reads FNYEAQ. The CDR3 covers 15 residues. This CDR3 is CAWSAGQLNQETQYF. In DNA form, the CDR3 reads TGTGCCTGGAGTGCGGGACAGCTGAACCAAGAGACCCAGTACTTC.

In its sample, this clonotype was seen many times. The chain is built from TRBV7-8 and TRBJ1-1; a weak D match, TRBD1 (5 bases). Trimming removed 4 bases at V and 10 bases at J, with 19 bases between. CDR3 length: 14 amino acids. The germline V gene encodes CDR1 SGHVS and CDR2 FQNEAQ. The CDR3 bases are TGTGCCAGCAGCTCCGGGACGGGACTTTGGGTAGCTTTCTTT. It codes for CASSSGTGLWVAFF.

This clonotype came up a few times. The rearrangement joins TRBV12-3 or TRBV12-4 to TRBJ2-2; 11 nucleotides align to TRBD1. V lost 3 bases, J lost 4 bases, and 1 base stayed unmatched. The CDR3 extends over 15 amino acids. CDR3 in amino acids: CASSFGTGGTGELFF. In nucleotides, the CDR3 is TGTGCCAGCAGTTTCGGGACAGGGGGCACCGGGGAGCTGTTTTTT.

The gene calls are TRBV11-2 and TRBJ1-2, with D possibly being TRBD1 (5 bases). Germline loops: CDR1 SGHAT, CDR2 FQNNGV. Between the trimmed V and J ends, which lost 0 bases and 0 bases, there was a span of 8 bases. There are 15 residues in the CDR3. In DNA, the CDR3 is TGTGCCAGCAGCTTAGATCAGGGACCTAACTATGGCTACACCTTC. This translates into CASSLDQGPNYGYTF.

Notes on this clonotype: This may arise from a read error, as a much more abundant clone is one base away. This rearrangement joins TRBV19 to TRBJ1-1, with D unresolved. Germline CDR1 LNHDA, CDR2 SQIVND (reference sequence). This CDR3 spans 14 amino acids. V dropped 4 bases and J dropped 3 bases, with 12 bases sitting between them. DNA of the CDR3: TGTGCCAGTAGTACCGCCGTTGGGGACACTGAAGCTTTCTTT. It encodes CASSTAVGDTEAFF. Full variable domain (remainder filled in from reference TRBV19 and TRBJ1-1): DGGITQSPKYLFRKEGQNVTLSCEQNLNHDAMYWYRQDPGQGLRLIYYSQIVNDFQKGDIAEGYSVSREKKESFPLTVTSAQKNPTAFYLCASSTAVGDTEAFFGQGTRLTVV.

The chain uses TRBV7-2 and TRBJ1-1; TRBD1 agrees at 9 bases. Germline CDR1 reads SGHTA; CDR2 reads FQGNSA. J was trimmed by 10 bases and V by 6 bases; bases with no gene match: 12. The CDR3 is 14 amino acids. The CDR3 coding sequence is TGTGCCAGCAGTGTCCGGGACAGGGTGTTGTCAGCTTTCTTT. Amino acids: CASSVRDRVLSAFF.

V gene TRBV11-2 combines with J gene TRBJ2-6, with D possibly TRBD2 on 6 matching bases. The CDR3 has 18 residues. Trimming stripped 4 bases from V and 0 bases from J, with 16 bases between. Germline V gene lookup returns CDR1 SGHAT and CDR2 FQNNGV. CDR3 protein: CASSSSGVFASGANVLTF. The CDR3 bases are TGTGCCAGCAGCTCATCGGGGGTTTTTGCCTCTGGGGCCAACGTCCTGACTTTC. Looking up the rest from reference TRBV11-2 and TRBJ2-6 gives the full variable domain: EAGVAQSPRYKIIEKRQSVAFWCNPISGHATLYWYQQILGQGPKLLIQFQNNGVVDDSQLPKDRFSAERLKGVDSTLKIQPAKLEDSAVYLCASSSSGVFASGANVLTFGAGSRLTVL.

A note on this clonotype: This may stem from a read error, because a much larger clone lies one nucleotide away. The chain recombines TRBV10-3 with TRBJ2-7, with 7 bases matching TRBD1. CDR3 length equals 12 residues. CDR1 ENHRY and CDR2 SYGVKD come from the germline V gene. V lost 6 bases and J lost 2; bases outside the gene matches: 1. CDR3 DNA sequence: TGTGCCATCAGGACAGGGACCTACGAGCAGTACTTC. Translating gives CAIRTGTYEQYF.

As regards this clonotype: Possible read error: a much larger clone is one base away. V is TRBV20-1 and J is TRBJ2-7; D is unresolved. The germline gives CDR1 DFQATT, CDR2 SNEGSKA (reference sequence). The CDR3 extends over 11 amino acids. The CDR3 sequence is CSAYMGYERYF. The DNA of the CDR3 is TGCAGTGCGTACATGGGGTACGAGCGGTACTTC.

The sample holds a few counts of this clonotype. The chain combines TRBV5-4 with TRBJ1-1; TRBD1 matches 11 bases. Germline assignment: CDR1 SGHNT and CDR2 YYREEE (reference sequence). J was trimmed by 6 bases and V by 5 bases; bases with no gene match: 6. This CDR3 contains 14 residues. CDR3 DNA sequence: TGTGCCAGCAGATCGGGACAGGGGGTTTCTGAAGCTTTCTTT. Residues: CASRSGQGVSEAFF.

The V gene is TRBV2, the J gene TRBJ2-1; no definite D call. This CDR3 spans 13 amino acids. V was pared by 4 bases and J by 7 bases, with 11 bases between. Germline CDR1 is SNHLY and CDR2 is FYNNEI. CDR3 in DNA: TGTGCCAGCAGTGTGAACGGTGTAAATGAGCAGTTCTTC. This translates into CASSVNGVNEQFF.

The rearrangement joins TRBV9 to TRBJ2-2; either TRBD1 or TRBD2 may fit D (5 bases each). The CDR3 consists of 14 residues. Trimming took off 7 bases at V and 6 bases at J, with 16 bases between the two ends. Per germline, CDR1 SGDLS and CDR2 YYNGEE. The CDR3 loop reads CASQGPLRPGELFF. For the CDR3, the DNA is TGTGCCAGCCAGGGACCTCTTCGTCCCGGGGAGCTGTTTTTT.

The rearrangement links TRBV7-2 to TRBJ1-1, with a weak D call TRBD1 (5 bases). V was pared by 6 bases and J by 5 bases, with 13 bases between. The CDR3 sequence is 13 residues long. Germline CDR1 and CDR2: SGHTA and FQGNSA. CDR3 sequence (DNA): TGTGCCAGCAGTACCGGGACGAAGACTGAAGCTTTCTTT. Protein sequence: CASSTGTKTEAFF.

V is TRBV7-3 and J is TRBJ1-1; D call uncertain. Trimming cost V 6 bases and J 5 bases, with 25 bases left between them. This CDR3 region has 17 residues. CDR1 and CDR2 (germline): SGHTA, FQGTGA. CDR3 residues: CASSANGLGVGETEAFF. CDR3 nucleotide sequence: TGTGCCAGCAGTGCTAACGGACTGGGTGTTGGGGAGACTGAAGCTTTCTTT.

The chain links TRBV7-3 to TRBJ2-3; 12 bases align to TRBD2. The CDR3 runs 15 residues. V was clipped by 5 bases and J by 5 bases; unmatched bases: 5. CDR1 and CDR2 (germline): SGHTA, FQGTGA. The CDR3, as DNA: TGTGCCAGCAGCCTAGCGGGGGGGCGTGGAGATACGCAGTATTTT. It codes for CASSLAGGRGDTQYF.

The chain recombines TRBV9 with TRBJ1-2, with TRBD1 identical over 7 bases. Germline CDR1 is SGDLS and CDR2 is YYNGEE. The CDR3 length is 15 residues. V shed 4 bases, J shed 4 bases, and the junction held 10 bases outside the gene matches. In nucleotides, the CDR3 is TGTGCCAGCAGCCCTTGGACAGGAGGGGGCTATGGCTACACCTTC. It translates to CASSPWTGGGYGYTF.

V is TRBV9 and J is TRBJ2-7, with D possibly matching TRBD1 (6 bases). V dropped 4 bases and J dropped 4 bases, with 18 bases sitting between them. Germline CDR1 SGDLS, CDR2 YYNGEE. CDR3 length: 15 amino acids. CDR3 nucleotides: TGTGCCAGCAGCTATGATGACGGGACACCTTACGAGCAGTACTTC. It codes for CASSYDDGTPYEQYF.